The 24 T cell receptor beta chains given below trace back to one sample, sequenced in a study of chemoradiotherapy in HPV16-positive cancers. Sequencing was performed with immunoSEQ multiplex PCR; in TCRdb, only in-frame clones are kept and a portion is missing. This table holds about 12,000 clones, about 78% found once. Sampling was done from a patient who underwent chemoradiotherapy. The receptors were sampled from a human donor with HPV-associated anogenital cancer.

The CDR3 reads CATHSSVFHSGNTIYF. The CDR3 nucleotides are TGTGCCACCCATTCCTCGGTCTTTCACTCTGGAAACACCATATATTTT. The chain has TRBV19 and TRBJ1-3; no firm D call. Germline CDR1 and CDR2: LNHDA and SQIVND (reference sequence). This CDR3 has 16 residues. Trimming pared 10 bases from V and 0 bases from J, leaving 19 bases between.

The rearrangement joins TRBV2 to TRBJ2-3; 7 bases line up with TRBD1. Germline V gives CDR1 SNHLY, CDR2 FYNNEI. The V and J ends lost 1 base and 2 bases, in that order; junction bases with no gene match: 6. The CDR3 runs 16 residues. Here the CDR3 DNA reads TGTGCCAGCAGTGAAGGGGAGACAGGGATCACAGATACGCAGTATTTT. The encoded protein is CASSEGETGITDTQYF.

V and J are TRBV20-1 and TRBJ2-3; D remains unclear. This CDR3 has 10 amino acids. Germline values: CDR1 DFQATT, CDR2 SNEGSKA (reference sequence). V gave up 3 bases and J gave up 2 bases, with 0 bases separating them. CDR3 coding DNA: TGCAGTGCTAGCACAGATACGCAGTATTTT. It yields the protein CSASTDTQYF.

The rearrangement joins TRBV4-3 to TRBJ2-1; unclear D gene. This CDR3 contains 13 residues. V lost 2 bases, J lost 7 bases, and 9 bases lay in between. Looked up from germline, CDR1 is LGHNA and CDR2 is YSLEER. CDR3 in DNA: TGCGCCAGCAGCCAATTTTACAAGAATGAGCAGTTCTTC. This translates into CASSQFYKNEQFF.

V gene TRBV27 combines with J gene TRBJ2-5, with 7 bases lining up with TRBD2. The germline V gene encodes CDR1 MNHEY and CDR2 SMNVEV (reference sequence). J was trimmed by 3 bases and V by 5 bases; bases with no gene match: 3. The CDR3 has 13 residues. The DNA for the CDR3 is TGTGCCAGCAGTCCTCTAGCGGAAGAGACCCAGTACTTC. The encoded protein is CASSPLAEETQYF.

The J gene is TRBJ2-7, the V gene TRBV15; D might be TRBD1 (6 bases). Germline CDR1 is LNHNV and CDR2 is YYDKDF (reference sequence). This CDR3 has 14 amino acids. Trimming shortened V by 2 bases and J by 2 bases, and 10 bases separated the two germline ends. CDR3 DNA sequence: TGTGCCACCAGCAGACAGGGGTCGGCCTACGAGCAGTACTTC. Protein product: CATSRQGSAYEQYF.

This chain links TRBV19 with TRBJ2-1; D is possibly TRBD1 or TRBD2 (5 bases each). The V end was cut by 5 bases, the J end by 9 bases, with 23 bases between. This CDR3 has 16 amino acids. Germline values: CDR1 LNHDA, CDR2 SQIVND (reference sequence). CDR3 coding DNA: TGTGCCAGTAGTCCCCGACAGATTCTACAGCGGCCTGAGCAGTTCTTC. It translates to CASSPRQILQRPEQFF.

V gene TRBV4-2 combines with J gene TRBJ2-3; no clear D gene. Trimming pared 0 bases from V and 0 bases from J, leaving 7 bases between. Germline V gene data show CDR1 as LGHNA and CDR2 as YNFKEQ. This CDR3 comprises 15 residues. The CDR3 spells CASSQDFGSTDTQYF. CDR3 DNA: TGTGCCAGCAGCCAAGATTTCGGAAGCACAGATACGCAGTATTTT.

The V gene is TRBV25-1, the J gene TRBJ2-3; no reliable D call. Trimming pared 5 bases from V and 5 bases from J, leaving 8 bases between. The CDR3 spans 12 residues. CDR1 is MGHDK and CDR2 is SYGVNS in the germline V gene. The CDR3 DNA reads TGTGCCAGCAGTTTAGGAGTAGATACGCAGTATTTT. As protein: CASSLGVDTQYF.

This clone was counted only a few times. The CDR3 DNA is TGTGCCAGCCGACAGGACGCCTATAGCAATCAGCCCCAGCATTTT. Translating it yields CASRQDAYSNQPQHF. The chain carries TRBV6-1 and TRBJ1-5, with D perhaps TRBD1 (6 bases). The CDR3 totals 15 residues. The V gene's germline CDR1 is MNHNS and CDR2 SASEGT. V gave up 8 bases and J gave up 0 bases, with 14 bases separating them.

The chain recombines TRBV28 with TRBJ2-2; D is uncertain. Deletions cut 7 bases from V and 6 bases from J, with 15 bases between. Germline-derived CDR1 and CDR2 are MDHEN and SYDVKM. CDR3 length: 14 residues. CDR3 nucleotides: TGTGCCAGCACCCGAAAGCCACGGTCCGGGGAGCTGTTTTTT. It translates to CASTRKPRSGELFF.

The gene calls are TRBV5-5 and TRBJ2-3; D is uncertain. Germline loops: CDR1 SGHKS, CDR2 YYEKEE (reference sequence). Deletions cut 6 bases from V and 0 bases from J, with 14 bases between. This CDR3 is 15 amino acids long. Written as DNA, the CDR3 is TGTGCCAGCACCGCGGTGGCCAGAAGCACAGATACGCAGTATTTT. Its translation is CASTAVARSTDTQYF.

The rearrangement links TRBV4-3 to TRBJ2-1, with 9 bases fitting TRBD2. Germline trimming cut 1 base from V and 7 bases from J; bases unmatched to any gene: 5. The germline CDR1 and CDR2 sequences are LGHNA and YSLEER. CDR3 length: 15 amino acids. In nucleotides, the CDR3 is TGCGCCAGCAGCCAAGGGGCGGGAGGGTATAATGAGCAGTTCTTC. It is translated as CASSQGAGGYNEQFF.

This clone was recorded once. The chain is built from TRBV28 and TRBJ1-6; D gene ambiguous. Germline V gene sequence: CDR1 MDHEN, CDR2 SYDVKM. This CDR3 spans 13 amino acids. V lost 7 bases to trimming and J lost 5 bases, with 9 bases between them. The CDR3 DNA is TGTGCCAGCACCGCGGCTAATAATTCACCCCTCCACTTT. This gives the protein CASTAANNSPLHF. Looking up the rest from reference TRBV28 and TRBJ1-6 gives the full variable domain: DVKVTQSSRYLVKRTGEKVFLECVQDMDHENMFWYRQDPGLGLRLIYFSYDVKMKEKGDIPEGYSVSREKKERFSLILESASTNQTSMYLCASTAANNSPLHFGNGTRLTVT.

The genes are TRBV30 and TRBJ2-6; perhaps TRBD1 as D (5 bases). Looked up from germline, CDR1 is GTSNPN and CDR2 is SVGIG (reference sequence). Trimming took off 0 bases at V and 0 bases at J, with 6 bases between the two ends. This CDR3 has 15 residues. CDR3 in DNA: TGTGCCTGGAGTGTAGGGGTCTCTGGGGCCAACGTCCTGACTTTC. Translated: CAWSVGVSGANVLTF.

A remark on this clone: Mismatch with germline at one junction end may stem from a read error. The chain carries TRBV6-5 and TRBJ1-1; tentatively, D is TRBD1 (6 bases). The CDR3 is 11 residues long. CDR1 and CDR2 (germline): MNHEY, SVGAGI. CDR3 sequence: CASSLRGFAYF. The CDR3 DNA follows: TGTGCCAGCAGTTTAAGGGGGTTCGCCTATTTT.

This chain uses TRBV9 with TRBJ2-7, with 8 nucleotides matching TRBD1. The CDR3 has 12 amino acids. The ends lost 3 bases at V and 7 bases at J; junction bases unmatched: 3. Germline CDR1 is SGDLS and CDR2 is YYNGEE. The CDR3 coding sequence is TGTGCCAGCAGCGCAGACAGGGGTGAGCAGTACTTC. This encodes CASSADRGEQYF.

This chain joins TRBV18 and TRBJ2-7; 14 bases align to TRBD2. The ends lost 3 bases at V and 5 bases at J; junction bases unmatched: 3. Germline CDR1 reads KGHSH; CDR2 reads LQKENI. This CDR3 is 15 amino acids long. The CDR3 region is CASSPPGLAGDEQYF. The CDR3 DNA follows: TGTGCCAGCTCACCGCCGGGACTAGCGGGAGACGAGCAGTACTTC.

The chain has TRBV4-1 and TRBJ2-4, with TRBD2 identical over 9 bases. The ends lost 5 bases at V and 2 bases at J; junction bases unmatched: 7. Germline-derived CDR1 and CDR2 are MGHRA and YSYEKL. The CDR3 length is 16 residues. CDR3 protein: CASSSTSGAPKNIQYF. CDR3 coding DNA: TGCGCCAGCAGCTCGACTAGCGGAGCCCCCAAAAACATTCAGTACTTC.

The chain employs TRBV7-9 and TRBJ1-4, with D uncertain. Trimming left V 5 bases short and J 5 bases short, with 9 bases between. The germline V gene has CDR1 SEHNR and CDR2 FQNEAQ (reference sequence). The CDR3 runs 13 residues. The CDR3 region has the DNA TGTGCCAGCAGCCCCCCCTCAAATGAAAAACTGTTTTTT. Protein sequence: CASSPPSNEKLFF.

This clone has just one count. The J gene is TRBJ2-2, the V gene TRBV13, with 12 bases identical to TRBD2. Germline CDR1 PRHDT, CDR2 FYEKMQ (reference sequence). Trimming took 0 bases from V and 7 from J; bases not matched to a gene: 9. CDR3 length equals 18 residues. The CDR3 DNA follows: TGTGCCAGCAGCTTAGGCCTTGGACTAGCGGGAACCGGCGGGGAGCTGTTTTTT. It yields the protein CASSLGLGLAGTGGELFF.

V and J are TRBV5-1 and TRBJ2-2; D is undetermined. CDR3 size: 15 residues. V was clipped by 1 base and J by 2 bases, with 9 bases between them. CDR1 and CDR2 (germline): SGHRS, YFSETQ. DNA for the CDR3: TGCGCCAGCAGCTTGTCTGGTAGCAACACCGGGGAGCTGTTTTTT. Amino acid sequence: CASSLSGSNTGELFF.

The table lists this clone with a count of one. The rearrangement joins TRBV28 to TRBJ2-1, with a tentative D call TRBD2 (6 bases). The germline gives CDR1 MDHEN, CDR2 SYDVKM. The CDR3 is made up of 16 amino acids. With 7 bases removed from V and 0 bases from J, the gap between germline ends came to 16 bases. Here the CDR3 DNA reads TGTGCCAGCAATATAGGCGGGGCTAGCTCCTACAATGAGCAGTTCTTC. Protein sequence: CASNIGGASSYNEQFF. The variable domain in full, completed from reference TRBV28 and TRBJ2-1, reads DVKVTQSSRYLVKRTGEKVFLECVQDMDHENMFWYRQDPGLGLRLIYFSYDVKMKEKGDIPEGYSVSREKKERFSLILESASTNQTSMYLCASNIGGASSYNEQFFGPGTRLTVL.

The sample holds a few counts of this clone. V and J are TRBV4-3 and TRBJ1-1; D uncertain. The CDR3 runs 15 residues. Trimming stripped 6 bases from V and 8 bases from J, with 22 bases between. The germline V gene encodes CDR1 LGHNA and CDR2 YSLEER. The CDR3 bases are TGCGCCAGCAGTTCATCCTCGCTCTCCCTTGGGGAAGCTTTCTTT. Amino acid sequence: CASSSSSLSLGEAFF.